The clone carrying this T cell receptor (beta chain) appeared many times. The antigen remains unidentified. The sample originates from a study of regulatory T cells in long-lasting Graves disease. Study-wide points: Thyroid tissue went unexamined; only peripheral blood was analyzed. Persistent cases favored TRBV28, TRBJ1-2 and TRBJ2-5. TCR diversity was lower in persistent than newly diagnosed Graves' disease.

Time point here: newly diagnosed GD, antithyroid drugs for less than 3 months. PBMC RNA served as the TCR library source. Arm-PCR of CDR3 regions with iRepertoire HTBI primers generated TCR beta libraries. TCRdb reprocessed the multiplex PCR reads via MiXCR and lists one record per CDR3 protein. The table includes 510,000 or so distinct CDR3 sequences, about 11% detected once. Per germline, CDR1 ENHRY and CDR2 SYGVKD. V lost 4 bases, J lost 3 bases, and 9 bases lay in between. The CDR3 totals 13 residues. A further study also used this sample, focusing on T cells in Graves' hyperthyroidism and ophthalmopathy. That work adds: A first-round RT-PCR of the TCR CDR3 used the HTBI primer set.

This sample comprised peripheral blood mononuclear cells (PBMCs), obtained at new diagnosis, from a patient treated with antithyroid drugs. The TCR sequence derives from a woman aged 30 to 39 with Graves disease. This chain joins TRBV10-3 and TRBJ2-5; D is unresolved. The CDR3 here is CAISGGREETQYF. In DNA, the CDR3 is TGTGCCATCAGTGGTGGCCGAGAAGAGACCCAGTACTTC.